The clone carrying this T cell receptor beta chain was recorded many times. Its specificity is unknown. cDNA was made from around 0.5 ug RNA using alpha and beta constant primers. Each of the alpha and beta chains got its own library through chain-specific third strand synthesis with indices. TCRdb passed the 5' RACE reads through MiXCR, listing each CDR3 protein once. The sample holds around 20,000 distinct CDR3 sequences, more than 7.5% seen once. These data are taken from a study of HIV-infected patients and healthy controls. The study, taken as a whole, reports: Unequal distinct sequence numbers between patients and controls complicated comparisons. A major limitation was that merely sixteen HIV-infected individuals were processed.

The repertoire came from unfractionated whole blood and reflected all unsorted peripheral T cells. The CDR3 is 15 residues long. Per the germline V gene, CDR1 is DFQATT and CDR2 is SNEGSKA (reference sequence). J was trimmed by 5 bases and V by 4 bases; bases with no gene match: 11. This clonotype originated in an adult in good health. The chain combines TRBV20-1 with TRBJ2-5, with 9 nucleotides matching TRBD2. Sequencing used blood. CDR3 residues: CSATSQREDRETQYF. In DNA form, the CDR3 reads TGCAGTGCTACCAGTCAGCGGGAGGACAGGGAGACCCAGTACTTC.